A selection of T cell receptor beta chains follows, all from one sample in a study of T-cell memory formation after mild COVID-19. TCRdb redid the calling of the 5' RACE reads with MiXCR, one entry per CDR3 protein. The data contain 450,000 to 650,000 distinct CDR3 sequences, 20% to 25% of them singletons. The specimen was PBMCs or a T cell subset sorted from them (not recorded which). All receptors come from an adult woman who had mild COVID-19 (a few samples of this study predate the infection). Cell type and time point are not known. CDR3s include the opening cysteine and the closing phenylalanine or tryptophan. Expanded clones are given a class, and other clones once, few, many or no size at all.

clone_size v_call cdr3_aa
few TRBV19 CASRLAGELFF
- TRBV6-5 CASSYPQGAGYGYTF
few TRBV27 CASSRSGTSGNNEQFF
few TRBV12-3/TRBV12-4 CASRNGVTYKSGELFF
- TRBV15 CATSAGEYGYTF
few TRBV3-1 CASSDLSSGGYEQYF
- TRBV12-3/TRBV12-4 CASTWGDTYEQYF
- TRBV6-5 CASSSWTGTAKNIQYF
- TRBV4-3 CASSQDEKFRPDTGELFF
- TRBV5-1 CASSSQGPEAFF
- TRBV5-1 CASSFSDSQRDTQYF
- TRBV7-9 CASSLRRLAAYNEQFF
few TRBV7-9 CASSPRTSGGEQFF
- TRBV6-5 CASSYRQGTDTQYF
- TRBV12-3/TRBV12-4 CASSNERRTEAFF
- TRBV9 CASSVVFPGGQINQPQHF
- TRBV29-1 CSVVGLALYNEQFF
- TRBV27 CASSSRLAGLPQYF